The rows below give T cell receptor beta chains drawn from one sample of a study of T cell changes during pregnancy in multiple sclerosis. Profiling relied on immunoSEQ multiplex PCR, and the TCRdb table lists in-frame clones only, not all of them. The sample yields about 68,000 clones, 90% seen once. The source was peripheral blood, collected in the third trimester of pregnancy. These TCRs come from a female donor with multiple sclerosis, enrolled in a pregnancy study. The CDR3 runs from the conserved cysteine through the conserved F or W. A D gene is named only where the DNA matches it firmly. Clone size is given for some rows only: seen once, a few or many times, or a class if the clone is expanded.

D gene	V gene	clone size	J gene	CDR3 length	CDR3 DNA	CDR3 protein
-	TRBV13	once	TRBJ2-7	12	TGTGCCAGCAGCTTAATCGGCTACGAGCAGTACTTC	CASSLIGYEQYF
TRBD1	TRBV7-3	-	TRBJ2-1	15	TGTGCCAGCAGCGCGTACCCCGGGACAGAAAGGCTACAGTTCTTC	CASSAYPGTERLQFF
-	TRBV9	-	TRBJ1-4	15	TGTGCCAGCAGCGTAGATCCGGGGGGTGTGGAAAAACTGTTTTTT	CASSVDPGGVEKLFF
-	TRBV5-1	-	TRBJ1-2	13	TGCGCCAGCAGCTCCGGGCGGGGCTATGGCTACACCTTC	CASSSGRGYGYTF
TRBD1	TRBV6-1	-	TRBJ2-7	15	TGTGCCAGCAGTGTCGAACCGGGACAGACCTACGAGCAGTACTTC	CASSVEPGQTYEQYF
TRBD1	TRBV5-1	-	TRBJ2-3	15	TGCGCCAGCAGCCCAAGGGACAGGGACACAGATACGCAGTATTTT	CASSPRDRDTDTQYF
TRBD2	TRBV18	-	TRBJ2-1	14	TGTGCCAGCTCATTAGCGGGAGAGGTCAATGAGCAGTTCTTC	CASSLAGEVNEQFF
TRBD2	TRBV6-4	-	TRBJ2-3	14	TGTGCCAGCAGCGCTAGCGGGGGGGCTTCTACGCAGTATTTT	CASSASGGASTQYF
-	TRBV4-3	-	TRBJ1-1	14	TGCGCCAGCAGCCGCGGGGGGCTTGGGACTGAAGCTTTCTTT	CASSRGGLGTEAFF
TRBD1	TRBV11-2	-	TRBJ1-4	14	TGTGCCAGCAGCTCAACCAGGGGGACTAGGGAACTGTTTTTT	CASSSTRGTRELFF
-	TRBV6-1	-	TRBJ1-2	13	TGTGCCAGCAGGCAGGGTATTGACTATGGCTACACCTTC	CASRQGIDYGYTF
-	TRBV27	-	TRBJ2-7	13	TGTGCCAGTGCTATGGGTCCCCACAGGGAGCAGTACTTC	CASAMGPHREQYF
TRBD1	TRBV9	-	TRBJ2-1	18	TGTGCCAGCAGCGTAGCAACCTCCGGGACAGGGTTGTTCAATGAGCAGTTCTTC	CASSVATSGTGLFNEQFF
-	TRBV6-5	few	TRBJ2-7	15	TGTGCCAGCAGTTACTCGACTTACGGCTCCTACGAGCAGTACTTC	CASSYSTYGSYEQYF